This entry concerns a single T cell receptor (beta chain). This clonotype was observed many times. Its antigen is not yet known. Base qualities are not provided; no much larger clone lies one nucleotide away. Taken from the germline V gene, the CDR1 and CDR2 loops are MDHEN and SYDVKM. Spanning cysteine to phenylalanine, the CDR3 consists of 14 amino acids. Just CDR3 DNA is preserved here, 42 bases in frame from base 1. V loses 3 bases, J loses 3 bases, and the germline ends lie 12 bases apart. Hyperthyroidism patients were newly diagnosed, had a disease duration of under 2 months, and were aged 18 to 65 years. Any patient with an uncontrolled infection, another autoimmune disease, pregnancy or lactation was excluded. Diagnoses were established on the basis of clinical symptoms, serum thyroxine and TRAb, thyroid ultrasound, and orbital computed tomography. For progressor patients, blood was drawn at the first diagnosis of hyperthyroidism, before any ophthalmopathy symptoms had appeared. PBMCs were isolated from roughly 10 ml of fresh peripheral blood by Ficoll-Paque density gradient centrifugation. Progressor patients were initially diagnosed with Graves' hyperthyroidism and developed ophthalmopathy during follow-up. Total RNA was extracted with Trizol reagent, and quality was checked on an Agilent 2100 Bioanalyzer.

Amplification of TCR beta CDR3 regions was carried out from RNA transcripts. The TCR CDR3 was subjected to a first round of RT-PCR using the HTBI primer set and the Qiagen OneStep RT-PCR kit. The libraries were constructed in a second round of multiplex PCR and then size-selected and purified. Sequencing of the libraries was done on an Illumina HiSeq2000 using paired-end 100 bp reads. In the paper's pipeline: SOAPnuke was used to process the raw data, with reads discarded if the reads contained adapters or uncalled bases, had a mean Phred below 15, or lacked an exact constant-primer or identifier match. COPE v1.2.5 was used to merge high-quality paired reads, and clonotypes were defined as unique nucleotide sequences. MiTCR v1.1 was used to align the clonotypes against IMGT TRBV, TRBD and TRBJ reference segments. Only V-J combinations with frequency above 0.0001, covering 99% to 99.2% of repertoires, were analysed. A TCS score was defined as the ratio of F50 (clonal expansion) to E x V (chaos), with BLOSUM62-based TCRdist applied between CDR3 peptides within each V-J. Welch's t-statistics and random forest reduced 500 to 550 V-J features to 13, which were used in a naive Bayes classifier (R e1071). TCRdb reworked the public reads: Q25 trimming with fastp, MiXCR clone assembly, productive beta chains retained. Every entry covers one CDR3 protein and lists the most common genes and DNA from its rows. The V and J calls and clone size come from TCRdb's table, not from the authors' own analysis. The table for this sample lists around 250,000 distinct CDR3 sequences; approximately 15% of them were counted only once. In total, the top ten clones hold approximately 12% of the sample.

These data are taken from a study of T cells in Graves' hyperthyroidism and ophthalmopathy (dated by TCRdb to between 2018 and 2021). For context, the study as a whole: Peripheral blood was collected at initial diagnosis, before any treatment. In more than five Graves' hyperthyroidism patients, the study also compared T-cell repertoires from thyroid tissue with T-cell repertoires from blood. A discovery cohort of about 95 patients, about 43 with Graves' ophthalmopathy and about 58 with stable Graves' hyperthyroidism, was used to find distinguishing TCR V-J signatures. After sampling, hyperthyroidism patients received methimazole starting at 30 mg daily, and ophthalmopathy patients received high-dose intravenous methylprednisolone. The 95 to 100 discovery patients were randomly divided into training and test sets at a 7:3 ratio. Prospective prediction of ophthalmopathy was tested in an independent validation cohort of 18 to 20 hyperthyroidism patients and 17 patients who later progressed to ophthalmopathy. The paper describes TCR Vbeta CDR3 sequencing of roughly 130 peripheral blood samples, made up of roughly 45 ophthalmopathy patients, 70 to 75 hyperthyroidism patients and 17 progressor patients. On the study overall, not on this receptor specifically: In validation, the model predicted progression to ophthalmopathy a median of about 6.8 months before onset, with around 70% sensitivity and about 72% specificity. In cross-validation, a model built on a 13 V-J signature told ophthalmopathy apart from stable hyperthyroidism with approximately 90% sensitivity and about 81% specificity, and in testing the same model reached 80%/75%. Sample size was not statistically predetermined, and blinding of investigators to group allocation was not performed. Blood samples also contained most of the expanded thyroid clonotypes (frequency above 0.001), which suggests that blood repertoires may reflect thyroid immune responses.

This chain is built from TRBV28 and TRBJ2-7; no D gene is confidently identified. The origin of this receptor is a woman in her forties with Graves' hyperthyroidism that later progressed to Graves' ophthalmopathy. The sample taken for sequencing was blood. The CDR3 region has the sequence CASSFGELDYEQYF. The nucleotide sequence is TGTGCCAGCAGTTTTGGAGAGCTGGACTACGAGCAGTACTTC. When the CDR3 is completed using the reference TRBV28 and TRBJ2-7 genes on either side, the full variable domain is DVKVTQSSRYLVKRTGEKVFLECVQDMDHENMFWYRQDPGLGLRLIYFSYDVKMKEKGDIPEGYSVSREKKERFSLILESASTNQTSMYLCASSFGELDYEQYFGPGTRLTVT.